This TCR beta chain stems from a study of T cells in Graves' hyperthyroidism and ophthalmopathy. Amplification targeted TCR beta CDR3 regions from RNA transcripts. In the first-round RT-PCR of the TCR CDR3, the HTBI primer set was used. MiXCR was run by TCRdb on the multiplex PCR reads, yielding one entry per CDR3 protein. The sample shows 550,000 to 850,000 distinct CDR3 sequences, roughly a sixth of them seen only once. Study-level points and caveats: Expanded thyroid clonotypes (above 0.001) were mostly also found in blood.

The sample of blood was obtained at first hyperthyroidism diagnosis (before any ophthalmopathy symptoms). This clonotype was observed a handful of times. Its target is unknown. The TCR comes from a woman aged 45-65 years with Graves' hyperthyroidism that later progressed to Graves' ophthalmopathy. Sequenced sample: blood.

The CDR3 here is CATSREAGARNEQFF. CDR3 coding DNA: TGTGCCACCAGCAGAGAAGCGGGGGCGAGGAATGAGCAGTTCTTC. The chain couples TRBV15 to TRBJ2-1; TRBD2 agrees at 8 bases. CDR1 and CDR2 (germline): LNHNV, YYDKDF (reference sequence). Unmatched junction bases numbered 5, after V lost 0 bases and J lost 7 bases. CDR3 length: 15 amino acids.